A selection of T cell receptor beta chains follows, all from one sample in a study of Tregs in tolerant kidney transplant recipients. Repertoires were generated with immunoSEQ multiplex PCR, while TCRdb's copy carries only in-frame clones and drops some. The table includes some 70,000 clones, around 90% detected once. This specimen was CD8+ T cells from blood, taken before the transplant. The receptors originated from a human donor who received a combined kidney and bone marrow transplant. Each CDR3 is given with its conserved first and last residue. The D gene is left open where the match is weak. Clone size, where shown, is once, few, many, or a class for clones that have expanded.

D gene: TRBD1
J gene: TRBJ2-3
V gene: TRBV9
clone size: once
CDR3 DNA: TGTGCCAGCAGTACAACAGGGGCTGATACGCAGTATTTT
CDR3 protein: CASSTTGADTQYF

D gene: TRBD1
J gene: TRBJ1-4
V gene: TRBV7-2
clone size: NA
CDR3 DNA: TGTGCCAGCAGCTTAGGAGGGACAGGGCGTGAAAAACTGTTTTTT
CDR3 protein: CASSLGGTGREKLFF

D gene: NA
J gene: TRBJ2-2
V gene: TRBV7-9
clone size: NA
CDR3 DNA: TGTGCCAGCAGCTTAATGGGGGACATCTGGAACACCGGGGAGCTGTTTTTT
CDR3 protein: CASSLMGDIWNTGELFF

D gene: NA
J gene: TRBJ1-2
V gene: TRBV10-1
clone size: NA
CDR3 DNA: TGCGCCAGCAGGAAAGAGGGAAACTATGGCTACACCTTC
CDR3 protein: CASRKEGNYGYTF

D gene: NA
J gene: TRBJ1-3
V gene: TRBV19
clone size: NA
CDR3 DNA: TGTGCCAGTCTGGACTTTGGAAACACCATATATTTT
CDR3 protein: CASLDFGNTIYF

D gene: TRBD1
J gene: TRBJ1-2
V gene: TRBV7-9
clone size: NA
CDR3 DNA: TGTGCCAGCAGCGCAATGACGGACAGGGGTGGCGGCTACACCTTC
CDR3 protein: CASSAMTDRGGGYTF

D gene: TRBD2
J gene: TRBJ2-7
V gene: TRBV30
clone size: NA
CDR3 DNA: TGTGCCTCCCGGGAGGTCTACGAGCAGTACTTC
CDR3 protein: CASREVYEQYF

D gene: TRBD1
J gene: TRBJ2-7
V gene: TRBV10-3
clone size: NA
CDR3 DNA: TGTGCCACCACGGGACAGAGGTACGAGCAGTACTTC
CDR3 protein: CATTGQRYEQYF

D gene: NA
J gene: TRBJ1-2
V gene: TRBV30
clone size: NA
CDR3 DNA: TGTGCCTGGAGTGGAAGAGCCATTGGGAGAGTCGGCTACACCTTC
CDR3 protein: CAWSGRAIGRVGYTF

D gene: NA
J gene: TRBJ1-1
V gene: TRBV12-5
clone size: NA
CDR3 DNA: TGTGCTAGTGGCCGGGACACCCTGAACACTGAAGCTTTCTTT
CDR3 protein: CASGRDTLNTEAFF

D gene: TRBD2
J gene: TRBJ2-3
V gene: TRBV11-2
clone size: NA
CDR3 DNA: TGTGCCAGCAGCCTTCTTGGACTAGCGGGAGCTAGGAACACAGATACGCAGTATTTT
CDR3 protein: CASSLLGLAGARNTDTQYF

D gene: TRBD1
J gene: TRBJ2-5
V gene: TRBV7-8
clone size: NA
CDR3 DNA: TGTGCCAGCAGCCTCCCGACAGGGAAAGAGACCCAGTACTTC
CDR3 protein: CASSLPTGKETQYF

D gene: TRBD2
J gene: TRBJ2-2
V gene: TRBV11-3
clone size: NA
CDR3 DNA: TGTGCCAGCAGCTTTGCACCTGGGGTACTAGCGGGAGATTTGACCGGGGAGCTGTTTTTT
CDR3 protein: CASSFAPGVLAGDLTGELFF

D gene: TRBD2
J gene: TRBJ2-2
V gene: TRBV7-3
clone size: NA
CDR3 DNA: TGTGCCAGCAGCCCCACCCCACTAGCGGGAGCCGGGGAGCTGTTTTTT
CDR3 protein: CASSPTPLAGAGELFF

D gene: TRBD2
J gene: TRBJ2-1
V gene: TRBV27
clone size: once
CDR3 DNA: TGTGCCAGCAGTTTTTCAACTAGCGGGGATGAGCAGTTCTTC
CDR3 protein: CASSFSTSGDEQFF

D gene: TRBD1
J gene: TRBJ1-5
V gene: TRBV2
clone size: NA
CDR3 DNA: TGTGCCAGCAACCCTGGACAGGGAAATCAGCCCCAGCATTTT
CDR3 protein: CASNPGQGNQPQHF

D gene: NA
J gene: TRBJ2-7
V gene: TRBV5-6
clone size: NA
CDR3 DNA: TGTGCCAGCAGCTCGTTGGGCGAATCCTACGAGCAGTACTTC
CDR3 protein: CASSSLGESYEQYF